These 27 T cell receptor beta chains were sequenced from one sample in a study of cytomegalovirus exposure and HLA in healthy donors. Amplification used 60 Vbeta primers and 13 Jbeta primers. The table came from immunoSEQ multiplex PCR; TCRdb's copy has only in-frame clones and leaves some out. Found here are approximately 190,000 clones, roughly 80% of them singletons; the top ten hold 6.5%. Sequencing input: PBMCs. These receptors were obtained from a woman between 50 and 59 years old in good health and CMV-seropositive.

The chain employs TRBV4-3 and TRBJ1-6; 11 bases agree with TRBD1. V shed 4 bases, J shed 4 bases, and the junction held 6 bases outside the gene matches. The CDR3 spans 17 residues. In germline, CDR1 is LGHNA, CDR2 YSLEER. The CDR3 DNA follows: TGCGCCAGCAGCCGGGCAGGGACAGGGGGTTATAATTCACCCCTCCACTTT. As protein: CASSRAGTGGYNSPLHF.

V gene TRBV28 combines with J gene TRBJ2-7, with 8 positions matching TRBD2. CDR3 length: 14 amino acids. Unmatched junction bases numbered 9, after V lost 2 bases and J lost 9 bases. Germline V CDR1 and CDR2: MDHEN, SYDVKM. The CDR3 DNA is TGTGCCAGCAGTTTACCAACGGGAGGGTCTAGGCAGTACTTC. Its translation is CASSLPTGGSRQYF.

CDR3 nucleotide sequence: TGCGCCAGCAGCCAAGATCATCAAGGGACTAGCGGGAACAATGAGCAGTTCTTC. Translation: CASSQDHQGTSGNNEQFF. The chain employs TRBV4-1 and TRBJ2-1, with 13 bases identical to TRBD2. This CDR3 is 18 amino acids long. Trimming at V came to 0 bases and at J to 5 bases, leaving 7 bases not matched to a gene. In germline, CDR1 is MGHRA, CDR2 YSYEKL.

This clone has just one count. A read error may produce the germline difference seen at one junction end. This chain joins TRBV30 and TRBJ2-7; 11 bases map to TRBD2. This CDR3 is 15 amino acids long. Per germline, CDR1 GTSNPN and CDR2 SVGIG (reference sequence). The CDR3 protein is CAWRQKTSGNYGQYF. CDR3 sequence (DNA): TGTGCCTGGAGGCAAAAGACTAGCGGGAACTACGGGCAGTACTTC.

V and J are TRBV19 and TRBJ1-3; D is perhaps TRBD1 (6 bases). Germline V lookup: CDR1 LNHDA, CDR2 SQIVND (reference sequence). CDR3 length: 16 amino acids. Trimming shortened V by 2 bases and J by 0 bases, and 11 bases separated the two germline ends. CDR3 in DNA: TGTGCCAGTAGTATAATCCGGGACATCTCTGGAAACACCATATATTTT. Translated, it gives CASSIIRDISGNTIYF.

This chain links TRBV27 with TRBJ2-7, with TRBD1 as a possible D gene (6 bases). There are 15 residues in the CDR3. Germline V gives CDR1 MNHEY, CDR2 SMNVEV (reference sequence). The V end was cut by 0 bases, the J end by 1 base, with 10 bases between. DNA of the CDR3: TGTGCCAGCAGTTTATCGGGCAGGGGATCCTACGAGCAGTACTTC. The encoded protein is CASSLSGRGSYEQYF.

V is TRBV7-2 and J is TRBJ2-3; 9 bases align to TRBD2. The CDR3 is made up of 16 amino acids. CDR1 is SGHTA, CDR2 FQGNSA, per germline. V shed 2 bases, J shed 2 bases, and the junction held 5 bases outside the gene matches. CDR3: CASSLISGGITDTQYF. The CDR3 region has the DNA TGTGCCAGCAGCTTAATTAGCGGGGGTATCACAGATACGCAGTATTTT.

The chain combines TRBV19 with TRBJ2-7; unclear D gene. V was shortened by 4 bases and J by 0 bases, with 10 bases between the two germline ends. The length of the CDR3 is 14 residues. CDR1 and CDR2 from the germline V gene are LNHDA and SQIVND (reference sequence). The CDR3 coding sequence is TGTGCCAGTAGTAGTTCGGCTAGCTCCTACGAGCAGTACTTC. This gives the protein CASSSSASSYEQYF.

This clone appeared a few times. V is TRBV28 and J is TRBJ2-7; D not resolved. The germline V gene has CDR1 MDHEN and CDR2 SYDVKM. The CDR3 length is 14 residues. Trimming left V 2 bases short and J 4 bases short, with 12 bases between. The CDR3 loop is CASSLPPRGYEQYF. CDR3 DNA sequence: TGTGCCAGCAGTTTACCGCCTAGAGGTTACGAGCAGTACTTC.

V gene TRBV5-6 combines with J gene TRBJ2-1, with D possibly being TRBD1 (5 bases). CDR1 and CDR2 from the germline V gene are SGHDT and YYEEEE. Trimming stripped 2 bases from V and 3 bases from J, with 12 bases between. The CDR3 has 15 amino acids. In DNA, the CDR3 is TGTGCCAGCAGCTTTCGAGACAGTCACTACAATGAGCAGTTCTTC. Amino acid sequence: CASSFRDSHYNEQFF.

The chain is built from TRBV10-3 and TRBJ1-1; 12 bases agree with TRBD1. Per germline, CDR1 ENHRY and CDR2 SYGVKD. Trimming took 4 bases from V and 5 from J; bases not matched to a gene: 11. The CDR3 extends over 17 amino acids. CDR3: CAISVGTGGGGGTEAFF. CDR3 bases: TGTGCCATCAGTGTAGGGACAGGGGGCGGCGGGGGAACTGAAGCTTTCTTT.

The chain recombines TRBV19 with TRBJ2-1; D possibly corresponds to TRBD2 (6 bases). Germline lookup yields CDR1 LNHDA and CDR2 SQIVND (reference sequence). Trimming stripped 3 bases from V and 2 bases from J, with 14 bases between. The CDR3 loop spans 16 amino acids. CDR3 sequence (DNA): TGTGCCAGTAGTATCGCGTCTAGCGAGCCCTACAATGAGCAGTTCTTC. This sequence encodes CASSIASSEPYNEQFF.

V and J are TRBV4-3 and TRBJ2-7; tentative D call: TRBD2 (5 bases). Trimming stripped 0 bases from V and 2 bases from J, with 14 bases between. The CDR3 has 16 residues. Per the germline V gene, CDR1 is LGHNA and CDR2 is YSLEER. The CDR3 DNA is TGCGCCAGCAGCCAAGATGCCACTAGGTCTACCTACGAGCAGTACTTC. It encodes CASSQDATRSTYEQYF.

The gene calls are TRBV14 and TRBJ2-3; a possible D gene is TRBD2 (6 bases). Germline CDR1 and CDR2: SGHDN and FVKESK. This CDR3 is 15 amino acids long. V was cut by 3 bases and J by 2 bases, with 12 bases left in between. The CDR3 DNA reads TGTGCCAGCAGCCAGGGACTTTCTGTCACAGATACGCAGTATTTT. This encodes CASSQGLSVTDTQYF.

This chain links TRBV4-3 with TRBJ2-3; 7 nucleotides line up with TRBD2. The CDR3 runs to 16 residues. CDR1 and CDR2 from the germline V gene are LGHNA and YSLEER. The V and J ends lost 4 bases and 5 bases, in that order; junction bases with no gene match: 12. CDR3 loop: CASSLWAGDAEDTQYF. In DNA, the CDR3 is TGCGCCAGCAGCCTATGGGCGGGGGATGCTGAAGATACGCAGTATTTT.

V is TRBV28 and J is TRBJ1-1; 7 nucleotides line up with TRBD1. Per germline, CDR1 MDHEN and CDR2 SYDVKM. V lost 3 bases, J lost 1 base, and 14 bases stayed unmatched. The CDR3 contains 18 residues. The CDR3 coding sequence is TGTGCCAGCAGTTTTCTTATCGCTGCAGGGGGGACGAACACTGAAGCTTTCTTT. Its protein product is CASSFLIAAGGTNTEAFF.

This clone was counted only a few times. This chain joins TRBV7-9 and TRBJ2-3; 14 positions agree with TRBD2. Germline V gene lookup returns CDR1 SEHNR and CDR2 FQNEAQ (reference sequence). This CDR3 spans 17 amino acids. V lost 1 base and J lost 6; bases outside the gene matches: 6. The DNA of the CDR3 is TGTGCCAGCAGCTTAGGCGGACTAGCGGGGGGCTTGGATACGCAGTATTTT. Translating gives CASSLGGLAGGLDTQYF.

This clone was seen once. V and J are TRBV19 and TRBJ2-7; no clear D. V was pared by 0 bases and J by 4 bases, with 13 bases between. The CDR3 is made up of 15 amino acids. CDR1 and CDR2 (germline): LNHDA, SQIVND (reference sequence). CDR3 protein: CASSIEAEPWYEQYF. The DNA for the CDR3 is TGTGCCAGTAGTATAGAGGCGGAACCCTGGTACGAGCAGTACTTC.

The V gene is TRBV19, the J gene TRBJ1-5; 8 bases map to TRBD1. Germline loops: CDR1 LNHDA, CDR2 SQIVND (reference sequence). The CDR3 sequence is 17 residues long. V trimming: 5 bases; J trimming: 7 bases; junction bases outside the gene matches: 16. CDR3 nucleotides: TGTGCCAGTAGTTCAAATGGGGGCAGGGGGCTGGGGCAGCCCCAGCATTTT. This codes for CASSSNGGRGLGQPQHF.

The chain uses TRBV7-2 and TRBJ1-2; tentative D call: TRBD1 (5 bases). The V and J ends lost 4 bases and 0 bases respectively, with 12 bases between them. This CDR3 has 15 residues. Germline V gene sequence: CDR1 SGHTA, CDR2 FQGNSA. For the CDR3, the DNA is TGTGCCAGCAGCTACGACAGTTTTACTAACTATGGCTACACCTTC. Translating gives CASSYDSFTNYGYTF. Full variable domain (missing parts from reference TRBV7-2 and TRBJ1-2): GAGVSQSPSNKVTEKGKDVELRCDPISGHTALYWYRQSLGQGLEFLIYFQGNSAPDKSGLPSDRFSAERTGGSVSTLTIQRTQQEDSAVYLCASSYDSFTNYGYTFGSGTRLTVV.

The rearrangement links TRBV9 to TRBJ2-2; TRBD2 might be the D (6 bases). Between the trimmed V and J ends, which lost 3 bases and 6 bases, there was a span of 9 bases. The CDR3 sequence is 13 residues long. Germline CDR1 SGDLS, CDR2 YYNGEE. The CDR3 protein is CASSDQRAGELFF. The CDR3 bases are TGTGCCAGCAGCGACCAGCGGGCCGGGGAGCTGTTTTTT.

V and J are TRBV10-1 and TRBJ2-7; D is perhaps TRBD1 (5 bases). The V gene lost 4 bases and the J gene lost 11 bases, with 21 bases spanning the gap. Germline-derived CDR1 and CDR2 are WNHNN and SYGVQD (reference sequence). The CDR3 extends over 14 amino acids. CDR3 DNA sequence: TGCGCCAGCAGTGCCTCCTGGGGCCCAGGGAAGGAGTACTTC. This gives the protein CASSASWGPGKEYF.

The chain uses TRBV12-5 and TRBJ2-7; TRBD2 matches 7 bases. Per the germline V gene, CDR1 is LGHNT and CDR2 is FRNRAP. The junction had 8 bases not matched to a gene; V was cut back by 5 bases and J by 7 bases. The CDR3 runs 13 residues. The CDR3 nucleotides read TGTGCTAGTGGTCTCTCCCCCGGGGGGGAGCAGTACTTC. Amino acids: CASGLSPGGEQYF. Variable domain in full (rest from reference TRBV12-5 and TRBJ2-7): DARVTQTPRHKVTEMGQEVTMRCQPILGHNTVFWYRQTMMQGLELLAYFRNRAPLDDSGMPKDRFSAEMPDATLATLKIQPSEPRDSAVYFCASGLSPGGEQYFGPGTRLTVT.

The V call is TRBV6-1, the J call TRBJ1-6, with D tentatively TRBD1 (5 bases). Trimming took 2 bases from V and 7 from J, leaving 9 bases between them. From germline, CDR1 is MNHNS and CDR2 SASEGT. This CDR3 has 14 amino acids. Written as DNA, the CDR3 is TGTGCCAGCAGTGAAACAAACAGGAATTCACCCCTCCACTTT. Amino acid sequence: CASSETNRNSPLHF.

This clone was seen only a few times. This chain joins TRBV7-8 and TRBJ2-3, with 11 bases lining up with TRBD1. Germline V gene lookup returns CDR1 SGHVS and CDR2 FQNEAQ. V lost 6 bases to trimming and J lost 4 bases; unmatched junction nucleotides: 6. The CDR3 has 15 amino acids. CDR3: CASSFRGQGADTQYF. In DNA, the CDR3 is TGTGCCAGCAGTTTTAGGGGACAGGGGGCAGATACGCAGTATTTT.

V usage is TRBV4-2 and J usage is TRBJ1-4, with 7 bases matching TRBD1. J was trimmed by 4 bases and V by 0 bases; bases with no gene match: 8. Germline CDR1 and CDR2: LGHNA and YNFKEQ. This CDR3 contains 17 residues. The CDR3 nucleotides are TGTGCCAGCAGCCAAGACGCGGCAGGGGGTTATAATGAAAAACTGTTTTTT. This codes for CASSQDAAGGYNEKLFF.

The chain joins TRBV19 to TRBJ2-3; possibly TRBD2 for D (6 bases). CDR3 length: 15 amino acids. Per the germline V gene, CDR1 is LNHDA and CDR2 is SQIVND (reference sequence). The germline V and J ends were trimmed by 3 bases and 3 bases, with 13 bases remaining between them. In nucleotides, the CDR3 is TGTGCCAGTAGTATCTGGGGGGTGGGGACAGATACGCAGTATTTT. Its protein is CASSIWGVGTDTQYF.